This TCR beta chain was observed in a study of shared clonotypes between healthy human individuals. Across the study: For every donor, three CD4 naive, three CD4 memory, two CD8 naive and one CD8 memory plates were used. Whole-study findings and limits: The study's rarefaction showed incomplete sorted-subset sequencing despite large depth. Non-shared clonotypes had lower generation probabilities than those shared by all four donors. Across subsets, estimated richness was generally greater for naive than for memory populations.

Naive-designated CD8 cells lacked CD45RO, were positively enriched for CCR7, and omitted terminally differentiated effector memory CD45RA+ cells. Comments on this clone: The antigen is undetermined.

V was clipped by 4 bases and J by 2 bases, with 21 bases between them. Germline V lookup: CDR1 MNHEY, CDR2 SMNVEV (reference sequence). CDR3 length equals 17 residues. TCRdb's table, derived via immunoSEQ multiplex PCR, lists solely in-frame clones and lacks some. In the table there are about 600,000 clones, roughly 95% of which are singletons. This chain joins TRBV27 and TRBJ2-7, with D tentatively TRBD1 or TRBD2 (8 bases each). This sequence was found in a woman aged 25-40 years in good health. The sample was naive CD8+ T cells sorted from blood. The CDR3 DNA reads TGTGCCAGCAGTTCGGGAGGGGGGACAGGCCATGCCTACGAGCAGTACTTC. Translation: CASSSGGGTGHAYEQYF.